The 15 T cell receptor beta chains below were found in one sample sequenced in a study of blood T cell repertoires in COVID-19. Assay: immunoSEQ multiplex PCR; the TCRdb copy retains only in-frame clones and omits some. This table holds some 180,000 clones, 82% found once. The sequencing sample was made of peripheral blood. These receptors all come from a woman aged 55-69 years with COVID-19, enrolled during active disease.

The chain couples TRBV7-3 to TRBJ2-3, with no clear D. This CDR3 region has 14 residues. Trimming removed 1 base from V and 1 base from J, with 6 bases in between. The germline V gene encodes CDR1 SGHTA and CDR2 FQGTGA. The CDR3 spells CASSLMAGTDTQYF. In DNA form, the CDR3 reads TGTGCCAGCAGCTTAATGGCGGGCACAGATACGCAGTATTTT.

The chain employs TRBV7-8 and TRBJ1-4, with 8 bases lining up with TRBD1. After removal of 5 bases from V and 8 bases from J, the junction contained 4 bases not matched to a gene. The germline V gene encodes CDR1 SGHVS and CDR2 FQNEAQ. The CDR3 is 13 amino acids. CDR3 DNA: TGTGCCAGCAGCGGACAGGGTAAAGAAAAACTGTTTTTT. Protein: CASSGQGKEKLFF. Full variable domain (outside the CDR3, taken from reference TRBV7-8 and TRBJ1-4): GAGVSQSPRYKVAKRGQDVALRCDPISGHVSLFWYQQALGQGPEFLTYFQNEAQLDKSGLPSDRFFAERPEGSVSTLKIQRTQQEDSAVYLCASSGQGKEKLFFGSGTQLSVL.

The gene calls are TRBV5-1 and TRBJ1-5; tentative D call: TRBD1 (6 bases). Germline V gene lookup returns CDR1 SGHRS and CDR2 YFSETQ. Trimming took 1 base from V and 3 from J, leaving 8 bases between them. CDR3 length: 14 amino acids. The CDR3 DNA sequence: TGCGCCAGCAGCTTGAGGGGGACCAATCAGCCCCAGCATTTT. Translation: CASSLRGTNQPQHF.

The chain has TRBV9 and TRBJ2-7; TRBD2 agrees at 14 bases. The V gene end was trimmed by 2 bases and the J gene end by 5 bases; junction bases not matched to a gene: 6. Germline V gene lookup returns CDR1 SGDLS and CDR2 YYNGEE. The CDR3 spans 16 residues. The CDR3 loop is CASSVSTSGRAHEQYF. In nucleotides, the CDR3 is TGTGCCAGCAGCGTTTCGACTAGCGGGAGGGCCCACGAGCAGTACTTC.

The CDR3 DNA is TGTGCCAGCAGTTTAGGGGGTGATAGTCAGCCCCAGCATTTT. As protein: CASSLGGDSQPQHF. The chain is built from TRBV6-2 or TRBV6-3 and TRBJ1-5; the D gene is possibly TRBD1 (6 bases). Deletions cut 4 bases from V and 6 bases from J, with 13 bases between. Germline values: CDR1 MNHEY, CDR2 SVGEGT. CDR3 length equals 14 residues.

The chain recombines TRBV9 with TRBJ2-7; 8 bases align to TRBD1. The CDR3 spans 15 residues. V lost 0 bases, J lost 5 bases, and 7 bases stayed unmatched. Germline values: CDR1 SGDLS, CDR2 YYNGEE. The CDR3 spells CASSVGGQGVHEQYF. CDR3 nucleotides: TGTGCCAGCAGCGTAGGAGGACAGGGTGTCCACGAGCAGTACTTC.

The chain recombines TRBV7-6 with TRBJ1-2; tentatively, D is TRBD1 (6 bases). Germline CDR1 and CDR2: SGHVS and FNYEAQ. V was trimmed by 1 base and J by 1 base, leaving 13 bases between them. The CDR3 totals 16 residues. CDR3 in DNA: TGTGCCAGCAGCTTAGTCCCCACAGGGAGTAACTATGGCTACACCTTC. Translating it yields CASSLVPTGSNYGYTF.

The CDR3 sequence: CASGRGSTDTQYF. The CDR3, as DNA: TGTGCTAGTGGTAGGGGGTCAACAGATACGCAGTATTTT. The chain couples TRBV12-5 to TRBJ2-3, with D perhaps TRBD1 (6 bases). V was cut by 5 bases and J by 3 bases, with 9 bases left in between. The CDR3 totals 13 residues. CDR1 is LGHNT and CDR2 is FRNRAP in the germline V gene.

The rearrangement links TRBV5-1 to TRBJ2-2; 13 bases map to TRBD2. After removal of 4 bases from V and 3 bases from J, the junction contained 9 bases not matched to a gene. This CDR3 comprises 18 residues. Germline values: CDR1 SGHRS, CDR2 YFSETQ. CDR3 coding DNA: TGCGCCAGCAGCACCCGGACTAGCGGGGGTCCCGACACCGGGGAGCTGTTTTTT. Translating gives CASSTRTSGGPDTGELFF.

This clone was counted once. V is TRBV28 and J is TRBJ2-3; 9 nucleotides agree with TRBD2. The CDR3 length is 17 residues. V was clipped by 0 bases and J by 2 bases; unmatched bases: 6. Germline V gene lookup returns CDR1 MDHEN and CDR2 SYDVKM. CDR3 in amino acids: CASSLWGSGGTTDTQYF. Here the CDR3 DNA reads TGTGCCAGCAGTTTATGGGGTAGCGGGGGAACCACAGATACGCAGTATTTT. The complete variable domain, with remaining parts taken from reference TRBV28 and TRBJ2-3, reads DVKVTQSSRYLVKRTGEKVFLECVQDMDHENMFWYRQDPGLGLRLIYFSYDVKMKEKGDIPEGYSVSREKKERFSLILESASTNQTSMYLCASSLWGSGGTTDTQYFGPGTRLTVL.

The chain links TRBV7-9 to TRBJ1-3; D might be TRBD1 (6 bases). Trimming took off 5 bases at V and 2 bases at J, with 22 bases between the two ends. Germline values: CDR1 SEHNR, CDR2 FQNEAQ (reference sequence). This CDR3 is 18 amino acids long. This CDR3 is CASSPGRGGHRTGNTIYF. The CDR3 DNA follows: TGTGCCAGCAGCCCGGGCCGGGGGGGACACCGAACTGGAAACACCATATATTTT.

The chain joins TRBV6-5 to TRBJ1-5; TRBD1 agrees at 7 bases. The CDR3 contains 16 residues. Germline assignment: CDR1 MNHEY and CDR2 SVGAGI. V shed 2 bases and J 4 bases; nucleotides not matched to a gene: 8. The CDR3, as DNA: TGTGCCAGCAGTTACCTACCCGGGACAGCTAATCAGCCCCAGCATTTT. Amino acid sequence: CASSYLPGTANQPQHF.

The J gene is TRBJ2-7, the V gene TRBV6-2 or TRBV6-3; 11 nucleotides line up with TRBD2. The CDR3 contains 18 residues. The V and J ends lost 3 bases and 5 bases, in that order; junction bases with no gene match: 15. Per the germline V gene, CDR1 is MNHEY and CDR2 is SVGEGT. The CDR3 loop is CASSYPTISGRAGNEQYF. DNA of the CDR3: TGTGCCAGCAGTTATCCCACCATTAGCGGGAGGGCCGGTAACGAGCAGTACTTC.

The chain uses TRBV6-2 or TRBV6-3 and TRBJ2-5; D call uncertain. CDR3 size: 15 residues. Germline assignment: CDR1 MNHEY and CDR2 SVGEGT. Trimming pared 5 bases from V and 3 bases from J, leaving 16 bases between. For the CDR3, the DNA is TGTGCCAGCAGTCCCCTCAGGTCCCCCGAAGAGACCCAGTACTTC. This sequence encodes CASSPLRSPEETQYF.

V gene TRBV27 combines with J gene TRBJ1-5; tentative D call: TRBD1 (6 bases). V shed 6 bases and J shed 2 bases, with 14 bases lying between them. Per germline, CDR1 MNHEY and CDR2 SMNVEV (reference sequence). The CDR3 has 15 residues. In nucleotides, the CDR3 is TGTGCCAGCAGGTCAACAGGGAAGGGCAATCAGCCCCAGCATTTT. Translated, it gives CASRSTGKGNQPQHF.